These 30 T cell receptor beta chains originate from one sample sequenced in a study of CD8+CD57+ T cells in acquired aplastic anemia. It was genomic DNA that served as the template for profiling TCR beta VDJ and CDR3. TCRdb reanalysed the reads using MiXCR and keeps one entry per CDR3 protein. The table records a few hundred thousand distinct CDR3 sequences, under 55% of them present only once. Flow cytometry had shown expanded CD8+CD57+ cells in the patients chosen for sequencing. Sequencing was performed on sorted CD4+, CD8+, or CD8+CD57+ T cells (not recorded which) from PBMCs. The receptors derive from a human donor with aplastic anemia.

The sample holds many counts of this clonotype. This sequence joins TRBV19 and TRBJ2-1; D could derive from TRBD1 or TRBD2 (6 bases each). The V end lost 6 bases, the J end lost 5 bases, and 8 bases lay between the germline ends. The CDR3 is 12 amino acids. The V gene's germline CDR1 is LNHDA and CDR2 SQIVND (reference sequence). In DNA, the CDR3 is TGTGCCAGTAGAAGGGGGGACAATGAGCAGTTCTTC. Amino acids: CASRRGDNEQFF. Drawing the rest from reference TRBV19 and TRBJ2-1, the complete variable domain is DGGITQSPKYLFRKEGQNVTLSCEQNLNHDAMYWYRQDPGQGLRLIYYSQIVNDFQKGDIAEGYSVSREKKESFPLTVTSAQKNPTAFYLCASRRGDNEQFFGPGTRLTVL.

This clonotype was recorded a few times. The V call is TRBV6-1, the J call TRBJ2-1, with TRBD1 matching over 9 bases. The CDR3 length is 16 residues. V was pared by 3 bases and J by 5 bases, with 8 bases of the junction left unmatched. Germline V CDR1 and CDR2: MNHNS, SASEGT. In DNA, the CDR3 is TGTGCCAGCAGTGACCTGTCTCGACAGGGGGACAATGAGCAGTTCTTC. Protein: CASSDLSRQGDNEQFF.

The chain recombines TRBV11-2 with TRBJ1-6; D is unresolved. Trimming removed 5 bases at V and 14 bases at J, with 10 bases between. The CDR3 is made up of 11 amino acids. The V gene's germline CDR1 is SGHAT and CDR2 FQNNGV. CDR3 sequence reads: CASSEAGSLHF. For the CDR3, the DNA is TGTGCCAGCAGCGAAGCAGGATCCCTCCACTTT.

This clonotype was seen at least ten times. This chain links TRBV7-9 with TRBJ1-3, with D possibly TRBD1 on 5 matching bases. Trimming removed 11 bases at V and 0 bases at J, with 14 bases between. The CDR3 runs 14 residues. Germline loops: CDR1 SEHNR, CDR2 FQNEAQ (reference sequence). The CDR3 loop reads CAGKTDPSGNTIYF. The CDR3 bases are TGTGCCGGGAAGACAGACCCCTCTGGAAACACCATATATTTT.

This clonotype was found a few times. The chain couples TRBV7-9 to TRBJ1-3; D is uncertain. The V and J ends lost 0 bases and 4 bases respectively, with 7 bases between them. This CDR3 contains 14 residues. Germline V gene sequence: CDR1 SEHNR, CDR2 FQNEAQ (reference sequence). Here the CDR3 reads CASSLAIAGNTIYF. CDR3 DNA: TGTGCCAGCAGCTTAGCAATAGCCGGAAACACCATATATTTT.

Turning to this clonotype: Given the absence of the conserved phenylalanine or tryptophan at the CDR3 end, a read error is likely. The V and J genes are TRBV7-2 and TRBJ2-5; 7 nucleotides match TRBD1. V shed 5 bases, J shed 4 bases, and the junction held 4 bases outside the gene matches. Germline lookup yields CDR1 SGHTA and CDR2 FQGNSA. This CDR3 spans 13 amino acids. The CDR3 loop is CASSNRGGETQYL. For the CDR3, the DNA is TGTGCCAGCAGCAACAGGGGCGGAGAGACCCAGTACCTC.

V and J are TRBV5-1 and TRBJ2-7; 10 bases are a match to TRBD1. CDR1 and CDR2 from the germline V gene are SGHRS and YFSETQ. The ends lost 0 bases at V and 0 bases at J; junction bases unmatched: 12. The CDR3 runs 19 residues. CDR3 amino acids: CASSLERISDRGTSYEQYF. CDR3 in DNA: TGCGCCAGCAGCTTGGAGCGTATTTCGGACAGGGGGACCTCCTACGAGCAGTACTTC.

This clonotype was observed at least ten times. The chain has TRBV10-1 and TRBJ1-1; 7 bases are shared with TRBD1. The CDR3 totals 13 residues. Per the germline V gene, CDR1 is WNHNN and CDR2 is SYGVQD (reference sequence). The junction had 6 bases not matched to a gene; V was cut back by 0 bases and J by 11 bases. For the CDR3, the DNA is TGCGCCAGCAGTGAGTCGAGGGGGCTCCAGGCTTTCTTT. It specifies CASSESRGLQAFF.

The V gene is TRBV20-1, the J gene TRBJ2-7; D is perhaps TRBD1 or TRBD2 (5 bases each). The CDR3 consists of 14 residues. V lost 5 bases, J lost 4 bases, and 18 bases lay in between. CDR1 is DFQATT, CDR2 SNEGSKA, per germline (reference sequence). The CDR3, as DNA: TGCAGTGCTGTCAGCGAGGGGTCTCCGTACGAGCAGTACTTC. It encodes CSAVSEGSPYEQYF.

At least ten counts were recorded for this clonotype. This chain uses TRBV19 with TRBJ2-2; D possibly corresponds to TRBD1 (6 bases). Trimming cost V 3 bases and J 6 bases, with 14 bases left between them. The CDR3 runs to 15 residues. Germline lookup yields CDR1 LNHDA and CDR2 SQIVND (reference sequence). The CDR3 region has the DNA TGTGCCAGTAGTATGCGGACAGATGTCGCCGGGGAGCTGTTTTTT. Its protein product is CASSMRTDVAGELFF.

This clonotype has ten or more counts. The chain carries TRBV4-1 and TRBJ1-4, with 8 bases lining up with TRBD1. Germline CDR1 is MGHRA and CDR2 is YSYEKL. CDR3 size: 14 residues. J lost 8 bases, V lost 4 bases, and 6 bases had no gene match. The CDR3 DNA follows: TGCGCCAGCAGCCTAGCGGACAGGGACGAAAAACTGTTTTTT. Translation: CASSLADRDEKLFF.

The chain uses TRBV9 and TRBJ2-7; 8 bases align to TRBD2. Germline V CDR1 and CDR2: SGDLS, YYNGEE. Trimming at V came to 3 bases and at J to 4 bases, leaving 3 bases not matched to a gene. CDR3 length: 13 amino acids. CDR3 residues: CASSARGGYEQYF. DNA for the CDR3: TGTGCCAGCAGCGCCCGGGGGGGGTACGAGCAGTACTTC.

There are many counts of this clonotype. The rearrangement joins TRBV7-2 to TRBJ1-4; maybe TRBD1 (5 bases). The CDR3 spans 15 residues. Per germline, CDR1 SGHTA and CDR2 FQGNSA. Trimming took 5 bases from V and 7 from J, leaving 17 bases between them. The CDR3 loop is CASSPSVGVGEKLFF. CDR3 DNA: TGTGCCAGCAGCCCATCGGTGGGGGTCGGTGAAAAACTGTTTTTT.

This clonotype was seen ten or more times. The V call is TRBV20-1, the J call TRBJ2-5, with 11 bases fitting TRBD1. Germline V CDR1 and CDR2: DFQATT, SNEGSKA (reference sequence). Trimming at V came to 6 bases and at J to 5 bases, leaving 8 bases not matched to a gene. This CDR3 has 14 amino acids. The CDR3 reads CSALPGQGAETQYF. The CDR3, as DNA: TGCAGTGCCCTACCAGGACAGGGGGCCGAGACCCAGTACTTC.

This clonotype was observed a handful of times. This chain uses TRBV5-1 with TRBJ2-7; D uncertain. The germline V gene has CDR1 SGHRS and CDR2 YFSETQ. There are 15 residues in the CDR3. V lost 7 bases and J lost 7, with 24 bases in between. CDR3 amino acids: CASATLRSGTNEQYF. The DNA for the CDR3 is TGCGCCAGCGCCACTCTTAGGTCGGGCACCAATGAGCAGTACTTC.

There are many counts of this clonotype. The V gene is TRBV11-1, the J gene TRBJ1-1, with a weak D call TRBD1 (6 bases). The CDR3 loop spans 14 amino acids. Germline CDR1 is SGHAT and CDR2 is FQDESV (reference sequence). Trimming left V 5 bases short and J 1 base short, with 11 bases between. In DNA form, the CDR3 reads TGTGCCAGCAGCCTCCGGACAGCGAACACTGAAGCTTTCTTT. Its translation is CASSLRTANTEAFF. The whole variable domain, remainder taken from reference TRBV11-1 and TRBJ1-1, is EAEVAQSPRYKITEKSQAVAFWCDPISGHATLYWYRQILGQGPELLVQFQDESVVDDSQLPKDRFSAERLKGVDSTLKIQPAELGDSAMYLCASSLRTANTEAFFGQGTRLTVV.

This clonotype was seen repeatedly, ten times or more. The chain has TRBV28 and TRBJ1-6, with TRBD1 as a possible D gene (5 bases). From germline, CDR1 is MDHEN and CDR2 SYDVKM. The CDR3 consists of 13 residues. The V and J ends lost 7 bases and 9 bases respectively, with 13 bases between them. The DNA of the CDR3 is TGTGCCAGCAACGGGGACGGGGCTTCACCCCTCCACTTT. It translates to CASNGDGASPLHF.

This clonotype was seen at least ten times. This sequence joins TRBV2 and TRBJ1-1; tentative D call: TRBD1 (6 bases). The CDR3 spans 12 residues. Germline assignment: CDR1 SNHLY and CDR2 FYNNEI. The V end lost 7 bases, the J end lost 5 bases, and 11 bases lay between the germline ends. The CDR3 region is CASTLRGTEAFF. In nucleotides, the CDR3 is TGTGCCAGCACCCTGAGGGGGACTGAAGCTTTCTTT.

This clonotype was observed a handful of times. A read error is possible here, since a much larger clone lies one base away. The chain couples TRBV20-1 to TRBJ2-7; 7 bases fit TRBD1. V shed 1 base and J 4 bases; nucleotides not matched to a gene: 1. The length of the CDR3 is 12 residues. CDR1 DFQATT and CDR2 SNEGSKA come from the germline V gene (reference sequence). CDR3 sequence (DNA): TGCAGTGCTAGAGTCAGGGGGTACGAGCAGTACTTC. Amino acids: CSARVRGYEQYF.

This clonotype was seen many times. This chain connects TRBV10-3 to TRBJ2-5; D may be TRBD1 or TRBD2 (6 bases each). Germline CDR1 ENHRY, CDR2 SYGVKD. The V end was cut by 7 bases, the J end by 5 bases, with 17 bases between. The length of the CDR3 is 14 residues. CDR3 sequence reads: CAIKGTQGGETQYF. For the CDR3, the DNA is TGTGCCATCAAAGGGACTCAAGGGGGGGAGACCCAGTACTTC.

This clonotype was detected many times. The chain combines TRBV2 with TRBJ2-2; D is uncertain. CDR1 is SNHLY and CDR2 is FYNNEI in the germline V gene. V was trimmed by 4 bases and J by 4 bases, leaving 16 bases between them. The CDR3 has 16 residues. The CDR3 reads CASSGEQSRFTGELFF. CDR3 in DNA: TGTGCCAGCAGTGGTGAACAGTCCAGATTCACCGGGGAGCTGTTTTTT.

This clonotype has at least ten counts. The chain joins TRBV7-3 to TRBJ2-5; 10 bases fit TRBD2. CDR1 is SGHTA, CDR2 FQGTGA, per germline. CDR3 length: 15 residues. Trimming took 2 bases from V and 3 from J; bases not matched to a gene: 3. In DNA form, the CDR3 reads TGTGCCAGCAGCTTACAAGCGGGGGGGAAAGAGACCCAGTACTTC. As protein: CASSLQAGGKETQYF.

This clonotype was counted ten times or more. The chain combines TRBV25-1 with TRBJ2-7; the D is unclear. The V end was cut by 9 bases, the J end by 0 bases, with 12 bases between. CDR1 MGHDK and CDR2 SYGVNS come from the germline V gene. CDR3 length equals 13 residues. The CDR3: CASSRPSSYEQYF. The CDR3 DNA reads TGTGCCAGTTCTCGTCCCAGCTCCTACGAGCAGTACTTC.

This chain connects TRBV7-9 to TRBJ2-2; D gene unclear. The CDR3 is made up of 9 amino acids. The ends were cut back, 5 bases at V and 9 bases at J, with 1 base in the middle. In germline, CDR1 is SEHNR, CDR2 FQNEAQ (reference sequence). The CDR3 region has the DNA TGTGCCAGCAGCCGGGAGCTGTTTTTT. Protein: CASSRELFF.

This clonotype came up many times. CDR3 protein: CSALSTGGINGYTF. The CDR3 coding sequence is TGCAGTGCCCTTTCTACAGGGGGCATTAATGGCTACACCTTC. This sequence joins TRBV20-1 and TRBJ1-2; 9 bases fit TRBD1. The length of the CDR3 is 14 residues. Unmatched junction bases numbered 11, after V lost 6 bases and J lost 6 bases. Germline lookup yields CDR1 DFQATT and CDR2 SNEGSKA (reference sequence).

Ten or more counts support this clonotype. This sequence joins TRBV11-2 and TRBJ2-5; possibly TRBD2 for D (6 bases). V lost 0 bases and J lost 1, with 15 bases in between. CDR3 length: 17 amino acids. Germline CDR1 is SGHAT and CDR2 is FQNNGV. Here the CDR3 reads CASSLDWDSGTQETQYF. DNA for the CDR3: TGTGCCAGCAGCTTAGATTGGGATAGCGGTACCCAAGAGACCCAGTACTTC.

This clonotype was recorded at least ten times. V gene TRBV14 combines with J gene TRBJ2-2; D possibly corresponds to TRBD1 (5 bases). Trimming took off 1 base at V and 5 bases at J, with 14 bases between the two ends. Germline V gene lookup returns CDR1 SGHDN and CDR2 FVKESK. The CDR3 consists of 16 residues. The chain's CDR3 is CASSQVRGPGTGELFF. CDR3 nucleotide sequence: TGTGCCAGCAGCCAAGTGCGCGGCCCAGGGACCGGGGAGCTGTTTTTT.

A note on this clonotype: One base away lies a much larger clone, so this may be a sequencing read error. J is TRBJ2-7 and V is TRBV7-3, with 7 bases lining up with TRBD1. Germline assignment: CDR1 SGHTA and CDR2 FQGTGA. The CDR3 totals 13 residues. V shed 6 bases, J shed 9 bases, and the junction held 11 bases outside the gene matches. The chain's CDR3 is CASSYTGVHGQYF. The DNA for the CDR3 is TGTGCCAGCAGTTACACAGGGGTCCACGGGCAGTACTTC.

The genes are TRBV24-1 and TRBJ2-3; 9 nucleotides align to TRBD2. The J segment lost 6 bases and the V segment lost 10 bases, leaving 10 bases of the junction unmatched. Germline CDR1 and CDR2: KGHDR and SFDVKD. The CDR3 has 14 amino acids. In DNA form, the CDR3 reads TGTGCCACTTCTCTAGCGGGGTTCCCCGATACGCAGTATTTT. It encodes CATSLAGFPDTQYF.

This chain links TRBV7-2 with TRBJ1-1; 12 positions agree with TRBD1. With V trimmed by 5 bases and J by 1 base, 2 bases remained unmatched. The CDR3 contains 15 residues. CDR1 SGHTA and CDR2 FQGNSA come from the germline V gene. CDR3: CASSTGQGANTEAFF. CDR3 bases: TGTGCCAGCAGCACGGGACAGGGGGCGAACACTGAAGCTTTCTTT.